The clone carrying this TCR beta chain has only a few counts. This record belongs to a study of tumor-infiltrating lymphocytes in oesophageal squamous cell carcinoma. Trimming took off 3 bases at V and 4 bases at J, with 8 bases between the two ends. Germline CDR1 and CDR2: SGHVT and SQSDAQ. The length of the CDR3 is 13 residues. Each CDR3 protein is one row after TCRdb ran MiXCR on the PCR reads. Of 20,000 or so distinct CDR3 sequences in the sample, 35% to 45% were seen once. This clonotype was obtained from a male donor with esophageal squamous cell carcinoma. J is TRBJ2-3 and V is TRBV7-4; D not certain. Sequencing was performed on esophageal tumor tissue. In DNA, the CDR3 is TGTGCCAGCAGCTTCGGCAGCTCAGATACGCAGTATTTT. This sequence encodes CASSFGSSDTQYF.